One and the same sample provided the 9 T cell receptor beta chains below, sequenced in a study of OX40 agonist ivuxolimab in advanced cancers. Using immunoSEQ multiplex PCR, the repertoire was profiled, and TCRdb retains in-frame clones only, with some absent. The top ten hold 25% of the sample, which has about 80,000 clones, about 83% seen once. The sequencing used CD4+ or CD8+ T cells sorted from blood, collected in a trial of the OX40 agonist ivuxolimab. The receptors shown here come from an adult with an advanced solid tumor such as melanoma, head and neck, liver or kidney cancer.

CDR3 DNA sequence: TGTGCCAGCAGTCGTAGCGGTCAAGAGACCCAGTACTTC. Its protein is CASSRSGQETQYF. The chain uses TRBV6-6 and TRBJ2-5, with D possibly TRBD2 on 6 matching bases. CDR1 is MNHNY and CDR2 is SVGAGI in the germline V gene (reference sequence). Trimming left V 5 bases short and J 2 bases short, with 9 bases between. The CDR3 is 13 amino acids.

The CDR3 loop is CASSQDSGLTGGLRDTQYF. CDR3 coding DNA: TGCGCCAGCAGCCAAGATTCGGGTTTGACGGGGGGGCTTAGAGATACGCAGTATTTT. J is TRBJ2-3 and V is TRBV4-3; 8 bases line up with TRBD2. CDR1 is LGHNA and CDR2 is YSLEER in the germline V gene. Losses at the gene ends were 0 bases for V and 5 bases for J; bases not matched to a gene: 16. The CDR3 extends over 19 amino acids.

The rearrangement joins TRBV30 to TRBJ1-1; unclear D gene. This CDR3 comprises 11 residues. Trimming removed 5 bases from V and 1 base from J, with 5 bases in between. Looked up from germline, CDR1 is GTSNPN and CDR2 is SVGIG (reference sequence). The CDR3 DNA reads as TGTGCCTGGCAGACGAACACTGAAGCTTTCTTT. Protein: CAWQTNTEAFF.

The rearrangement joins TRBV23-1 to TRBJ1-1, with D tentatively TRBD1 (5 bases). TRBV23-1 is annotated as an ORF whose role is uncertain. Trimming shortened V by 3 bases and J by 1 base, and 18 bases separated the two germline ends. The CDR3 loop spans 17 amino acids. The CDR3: CASSHPGTAGPNTEAFF. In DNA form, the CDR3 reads TGCGCCAGCAGTCACCCCGGGACGGCCGGCCCGAACACTGAAGCTTTCTTT.

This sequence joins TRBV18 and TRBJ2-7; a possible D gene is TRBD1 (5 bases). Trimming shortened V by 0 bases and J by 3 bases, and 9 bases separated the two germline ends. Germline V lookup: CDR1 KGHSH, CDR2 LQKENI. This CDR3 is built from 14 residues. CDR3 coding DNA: TGTGCCAGCTCACCACCGGACAACAGCTACGAGCAGTACTTC. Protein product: CASSPPDNSYEQYF.

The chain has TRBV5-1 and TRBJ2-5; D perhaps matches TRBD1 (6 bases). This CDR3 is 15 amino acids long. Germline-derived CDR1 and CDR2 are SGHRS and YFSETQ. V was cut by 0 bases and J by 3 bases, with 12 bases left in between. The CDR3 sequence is CASSLAFRTEETQYF. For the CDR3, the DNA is TGCGCCAGCAGCTTGGCATTCCGGACAGAAGAGACCCAGTACTTC.

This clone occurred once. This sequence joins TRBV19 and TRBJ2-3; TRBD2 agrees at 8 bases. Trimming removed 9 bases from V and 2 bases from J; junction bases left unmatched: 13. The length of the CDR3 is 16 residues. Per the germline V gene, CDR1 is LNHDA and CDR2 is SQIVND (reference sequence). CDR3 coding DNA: TGTGCCAGCCGCCGGGGGGGGCGCGGTAACACAGATACGCAGTATTTT. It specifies CASRRGGRGNTDTQYF.

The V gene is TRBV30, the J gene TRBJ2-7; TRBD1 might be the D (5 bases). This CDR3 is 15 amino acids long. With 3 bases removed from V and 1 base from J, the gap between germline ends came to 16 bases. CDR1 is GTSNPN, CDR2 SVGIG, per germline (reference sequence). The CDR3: CAWSGIGAASYEQYF. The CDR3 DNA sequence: TGTGCCTGGAGCGGTATAGGGGCGGCGTCCTACGAGCAGTACTTC.

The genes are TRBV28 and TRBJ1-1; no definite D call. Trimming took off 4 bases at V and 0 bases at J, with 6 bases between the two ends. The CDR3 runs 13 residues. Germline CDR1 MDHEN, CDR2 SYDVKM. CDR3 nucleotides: TGTGCCAGCAGTTGGTCAGTGAACACTGAAGCTTTCTTT. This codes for CASSWSVNTEAFF. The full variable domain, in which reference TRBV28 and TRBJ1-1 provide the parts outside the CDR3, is DVKVTQSSRYLVKRTGEKVFLECVQDMDHENMFWYRQDPGLGLRLIYFSYDVKMKEKGDIPEGYSVSREKKERFSLILESASTNQTSMYLCASSWSVNTEAFFGQGTRLTVV.